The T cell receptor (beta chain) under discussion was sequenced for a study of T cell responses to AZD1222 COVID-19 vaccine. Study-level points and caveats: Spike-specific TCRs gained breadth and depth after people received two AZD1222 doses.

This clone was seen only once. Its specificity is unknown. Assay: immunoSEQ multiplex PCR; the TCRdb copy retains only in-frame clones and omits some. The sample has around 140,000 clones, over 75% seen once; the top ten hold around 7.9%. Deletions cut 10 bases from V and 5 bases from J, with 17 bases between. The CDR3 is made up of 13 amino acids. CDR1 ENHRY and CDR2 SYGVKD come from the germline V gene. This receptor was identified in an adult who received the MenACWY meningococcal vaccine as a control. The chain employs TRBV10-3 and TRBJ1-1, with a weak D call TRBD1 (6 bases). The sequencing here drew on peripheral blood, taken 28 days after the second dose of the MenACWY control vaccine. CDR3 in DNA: TGTGCCACTAGGGGGGACGGGGAAACTGAAGCTTTCTTT. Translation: CATRGDGETEAFF.